The 26 T cell receptor beta chains below all came from one sample that was sequenced in a study of neurological immune-mediated disorders. TCRdb ran MiXCR on the 5' RACE reads and lists one entry per CDR3 protein. The sample yields around 60,000 distinct CDR3 sequences, 3% to 4% seen once. Sequencing input: PBMCs. Receptor source: a woman aged 55-69 years with multiple sclerosis.

This clonotype was detected many times. This chain links TRBV12-3 or TRBV12-4 with TRBJ2-7, with 13 bases matching TRBD2. The junction had 6 bases not matched to a gene; V was cut back by 5 bases and J by 8 bases. This CDR3 is built from 14 residues. CDR3 DNA sequence: TGTGCCAGCAGTGCGACTAGCGGGGGGCCGCAGCAGTACTTC. Residues: CASSATSGGPQQYF.

Many counts were recorded for this clonotype. The chain joins TRBV20-1 to TRBJ1-5, with no clear D. V gave up 5 bases and J gave up 5 bases, with 16 bases separating them. From germline, CDR1 is DFQATT and CDR2 SNEGSKA (reference sequence). This CDR3 spans 14 amino acids. CDR3 nucleotides: TGCAGTGCTGTAACACCGGGCCCCCATCAGCCCCAGCATTTT. Its translation: CSAVTPGPHQPQHF.

V usage is TRBV20-1 and J usage is TRBJ2-7; D unclear. Germline V gives CDR1 DFQATT, CDR2 SNEGSKA (reference sequence). The V end lost 0 bases, the J end lost 2 bases, and 11 bases lay between the germline ends. There are 14 residues in the CDR3. The CDR3 loop is CSAREERETYEQYF. Here the CDR3 DNA reads TGCAGTGCTAGAGAGGAAAGGGAAACCTACGAGCAGTACTTC.

This clonotype was observed a handful of times. A much larger clone is a single base away; this may be a read error. The J gene is TRBJ1-6, the V gene TRBV21-1. TRBV21-1 is a recognized pseudogene. The CDR3 sequence is 14 residues long. The CDR3 DNA follows: TGTGCAGACATACTGAGCTCCTATAATTCACACCTCCACTTT. It encodes CADILSSYNSHLHF.

This clonotype was recorded many times. The gene calls are TRBV12-3 or TRBV12-4 and TRBJ2-7; a possible D gene is TRBD1 (7 bases). V lost 7 bases, J lost 0 bases, and 22 bases lay in between. CDR3 length equals 17 residues. The CDR3 spells CASMRQGGTIFSYEQYF. The CDR3 DNA reads as TGTGCCAGCATGAGACAGGGAGGAACGATATTCTCCTACGAGCAGTACTTC.

At least ten counts were recorded for this clonotype. The chain uses TRBV28 and TRBJ2-2, with 9 bases lining up with TRBD1. The CDR3 covers 14 residues. Trimming cost V 6 bases and J 5 bases; bases outside gene matches: 4. In germline, CDR1 is MDHEN, CDR2 SYDVKM. CDR3 in DNA: TGTGCCAGCAGGGAGACAGGGGGAACCGGGGAGCTGTTTTTT. It translates to CASRETGGTGELFF.

The sample holds many counts of this clonotype. The V gene is TRBV5-1, the J gene TRBJ2-3, with 13 positions matching TRBD2. Germline values: CDR1 SGHRS, CDR2 YFSETQ. This CDR3 is 14 amino acids long. V trimming: 7 bases; J trimming: 3 bases; junction bases outside the gene matches: 2. CDR3 DNA sequence: TGCGCCAGCGGACTAGCGGGAGTGACAGATACGCAGTATTTT. Translation gives CASGLAGVTDTQYF.

This clonotype appeared many times. The rearrangement joins TRBV11-2 to TRBJ1-2, with 9 bases aligning to TRBD1. Germline assignment: CDR1 SGHAT and CDR2 FQNNGV. The CDR3 is 12 amino acids. V shed 6 bases and J 5 bases; nucleotides not matched to a gene: 1. The CDR3 nucleotides read TGTGCCAGCAGGGACAGGGGATATGGCTACACCTTC. This encodes CASRDRGYGYTF.

This clonotype was found many times. The chain combines TRBV6-6 with TRBJ2-7; perhaps TRBD1 as D (5 bases). The V end was cut by 2 bases, the J end by 6 bases, with 8 bases between. The CDR3 runs 12 residues. From germline, CDR1 is MNHNY and CDR2 SVGAGI (reference sequence). CDR3 DNA: TGTGCCAGCAGTTACACAGGCTTCGAGCAGTACTTC. It codes for CASSYTGFEQYF.

This chain links TRBV20-1 with TRBJ2-1; TRBD2 matches at 8 bases. This CDR3 comprises 13 residues. Germline V gene sequence: CDR1 DFQATT, CDR2 SNEGSKA (reference sequence). V lost 3 bases and J lost 5; bases outside the gene matches: 3. This chain's CDR3 is CSASGGANNEQFF. CDR3 sequence (DNA): TGCAGTGCTAGCGGGGGGGCAAACAATGAGCAGTTCTTC.

This clonotype was counted many times. V gene TRBV20-1 combines with J gene TRBJ1-5, with a possible D match to TRBD1 (6 bases). The V end lost 1 base, the J end lost 4 bases, and 14 bases lay between the germline ends. CDR1 is DFQATT, CDR2 SNEGSKA, per germline (reference sequence). The CDR3 totals 15 residues. The CDR3 bases are TGCAGTGCTAGAGTACAGGGTCGTGCAAATCAGCCCCAGCATTTT. As protein: CSARVQGRANQPQHF.

This clonotype was recorded at least ten times. This rearrangement joins TRBV20-1 to TRBJ2-2; 9 bases are shared with TRBD1. J gave up 7 bases and V 5 bases, and 11 bases lay outside the gene matches. Germline V gene data show CDR1 as DFQATT and CDR2 as SNEGSKA (reference sequence). The CDR3 runs to 15 residues. In DNA, the CDR3 is TGCAGTGCTGCACAGGGGGCGAAAGATAACGGGGAGCTGTTTTTT. The encoded protein is CSAAQGAKDNGELFF.

This clonotype was recorded at least ten times. V and J are TRBV27 and TRBJ2-3; D gene ambiguous. Trimming took 5 bases from V and 2 from J, leaving 5 bases between them. Germline V gene lookup returns CDR1 MNHEY and CDR2 SMNVEV (reference sequence). The CDR3 is 12 amino acids. The CDR3 reads CASSESTDTQYF. The CDR3 nucleotides read TGTGCCAGCAGTGAATCCACAGATACGCAGTATTTT.

This clonotype has at least ten counts. The chain combines TRBV20-1 with TRBJ1-5; D gene unclear. V was cut by 1 base and J by 4 bases, with 11 bases left in between. The CDR3 has 14 amino acids. CDR1 and CDR2 (germline): DFQATT, SNEGSKA (reference sequence). CDR3 nucleotide sequence: TGCAGTGCTAGAGGAGCGATTCGAAATCAGCCCCAGCATTTT. Translated, it gives CSARGAIRNQPQHF.

This clonotype was counted ten times or more. This chain joins TRBV20-1 and TRBJ1-2; D gene uncertain. The CDR3 runs 12 residues. CDR1 and CDR2 from the germline V gene are DFQATT and SNEGSKA (reference sequence). V lost 1 base, J lost 5 bases, and 8 bases lay in between. Written as DNA, the CDR3 is TGCAGTGCTAGAGGGAGAGAATATGGCTACACCTTC. Protein product: CSARGREYGYTF.

This clonotype has a single count. The chain is built from TRBV7-2 and TRBJ2-1; D tentatively reads TRBD1 or TRBD2 (5 bases each). Trimming took 4 bases from V and 7 from J, leaving 11 bases between them. Germline V lookup: CDR1 SGHTA, CDR2 FQGNSA. The CDR3 contains 13 residues. CDR3 nucleotides: TGTGCCAGCAGCTCAGAGGGACCGAATGAGCAGTTCTTC. Its translation: CASSSEGPNEQFF.

This clonotype was counted ten times or more. The rearrangement uses TRBV7-2 and TRBJ1-1; no definite D call. The CDR3 loop spans 13 amino acids. In germline, CDR1 is SGHTA, CDR2 FQGNSA. Trimming stripped 5 bases from V and 0 bases from J, with 7 bases between. The CDR3 protein is CASSPHMNTEAFF. The CDR3 DNA follows: TGTGCCAGCAGCCCTCACATGAACACTGAAGCTTTCTTT.

This clonotype was observed many times. The rearrangement joins TRBV12-3 or TRBV12-4 to TRBJ1-1; D is perhaps TRBD1 (6 bases). Trimming removed 5 bases at V and 7 bases at J, with 17 bases between. The CDR3 loop spans 14 amino acids. CDR3 in amino acids: CASSKTGRLSEAFF. CDR3 DNA: TGTGCCAGCAGTAAAACAGGGAGACTGAGTGAAGCTTTCTTT.

This clonotype was seen ten or more times. The rearrangement links TRBV29-1 to TRBJ2-6; TRBD1 might be the D (5 bases). Trimming pared 1 base from V and 0 bases from J, leaving 7 bases between. The CDR3 totals 15 residues. Looked up from germline, CDR1 is SQVTM and CDR2 is ANQGSEA. The CDR3 reads CSVEGGYSGANVLTF. The CDR3 nucleotides read TGCAGCGTTGAAGGGGGCTACTCTGGGGCCAACGTCCTGACTTTC.

This clonotype was recorded many times. The chain links TRBV20-1 to TRBJ2-7, with 12 bases matching TRBD2. Germline V gene sequence: CDR1 DFQATT, CDR2 SNEGSKA (reference sequence). Germline trimming cut 0 bases from V and 3 bases from J; bases unmatched to any gene: 9. The CDR3 is made up of 17 amino acids. CDR3 sequence: CSARDYRTSGKDYEQYF. The CDR3 region has the DNA TGCAGTGCTAGAGATTATCGGACTAGCGGGAAGGACTACGAGCAGTACTTC.

With respect to this clonotype: A clone one base away is much larger, so this may be a read error. This rearrangement joins TRBV20-1 to TRBJ2-5; TRBD2 is a possible D gene (5 bases). The CDR3 contains 12 residues. Per germline, CDR1 DFQATT and CDR2 SNEGSKA (reference sequence). CDR3 residues: CSARGRVENQYF. The CDR3 DNA follows: TGCAGTGCCCGAGGGCGGGTGGAGAACCAGTACTTC.

This clonotype was picked up many times. The CDR3 is CSARRMGGRQPQHF. The CDR3 nucleotides read TGCAGTGCTAGGCGGATGGGCGGACGGCAGCCCCAGCATTTT. V and J are TRBV20-1 and TRBJ1-5; no reliable D call. Per germline, CDR1 DFQATT and CDR2 SNEGSKA (reference sequence). The CDR3 consists of 14 residues. The V end was cut by 3 bases, the J end by 7 bases, with 16 bases between.

The table lists this clonotype with many counts. The CDR3 is CAITGNPKETQYF. CDR3 coding DNA: TGTGCCATCACCGGAAACCCAAAAGAGACCCAGTACTTC. This chain connects TRBV10-3 to TRBJ2-5; D remains ambiguous. Germline CDR1 ENHRY, CDR2 SYGVKD. Trimming stripped 7 bases from V and 3 bases from J, with 12 bases between. The CDR3 extends over 13 amino acids.

This clonotype was counted ten times or more. This chain joins TRBV7-9 and TRBJ2-5, with D hard to call. V was clipped by 7 bases and J by 2 bases, with 8 bases between them. Germline values: CDR1 SEHNR, CDR2 FQNEAQ (reference sequence). The CDR3 spans 12 residues. CDR3 loop: CASKPSQETQYF. The CDR3 DNA reads as TGTGCCAGCAAGCCCTCTCAAGAGACCCAGTACTTC.

This clonotype was picked up many times. The chain uses TRBV5-1 and TRBJ2-7; D may be TRBD2 (6 bases). Deletions cut 7 bases from V and 3 bases from J, with 14 bases between. The CDR3 consists of 13 residues. In germline, CDR1 is SGHRS, CDR2 YFSETQ. The CDR3 spells CASSGTQGYEQYF. The DNA for the CDR3 is TGCGCCAGCTCCGGGACTCAGGGCTACGAGCAGTACTTC.

This clonotype appeared many times. This chain links TRBV20-1 with TRBJ1-1; tentative D call: TRBD1 (5 bases). CDR1 and CDR2 from the germline V gene are DFQATT and SNEGSKA (reference sequence). The CDR3 loop spans 13 amino acids. V lost 3 bases, J lost 2 bases, and 10 bases lay in between. The CDR3 coding sequence is TGCAGTGCTAGTTTCCAGGGCAACACTGAAGCTTTCTTT. It codes for CSASFQGNTEAFF.